This TCR beta chain stems from a study of shared clonotypes between healthy human individuals. Overall study findings and caveats: Sharing across four donors was highest in naive CD4 (roughly 5%) and lowest in memory CD8 (around 0.4%).

Researchers divided each subset's genomic DNA evenly across several immunoSEQ plates. Measured with immunoSEQ multiplex PCR; TCRdb has only the in-frame clones, and not every one. This repertoire shows approximately 99,000 clones, about 70% found once; its top ten account for around 25%. The V gene lost 3 bases and the J gene lost 3 bases, with 9 bases spanning the gap. Germline CDR1 is LNHNV and CDR2 is YYDKDF (reference sequence). The CDR3 has 13 residues. A note on this clone: Its specificity is unknown.

This receptor was obtained from a woman aged 25-40 years in good health. The chain links TRBV15 to TRBJ2-7; D gene ambiguous. Sequencing input: memory CD8+ T cells sorted from blood. Subset of the sample: CD45RO+ cells pooled with CCR7-negative TemRA cells. The CDR3 nucleotides are TGTGCCACCAGCAGTGGAACAGACTACGAGCAGTACTTC. It codes for CATSSGTDYEQYF.